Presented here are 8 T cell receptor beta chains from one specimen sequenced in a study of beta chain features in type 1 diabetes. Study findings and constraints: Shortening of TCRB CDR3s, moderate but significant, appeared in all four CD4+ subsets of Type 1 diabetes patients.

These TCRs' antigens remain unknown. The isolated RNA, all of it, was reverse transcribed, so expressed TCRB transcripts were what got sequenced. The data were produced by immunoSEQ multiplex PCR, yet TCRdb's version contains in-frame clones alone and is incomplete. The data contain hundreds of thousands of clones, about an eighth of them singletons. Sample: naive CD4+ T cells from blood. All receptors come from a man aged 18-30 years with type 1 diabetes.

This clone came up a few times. This CDR3 reads CAISESYGAGGETQYF. The CDR3, as DNA: TGTGCCATCAGTGAGTCGTACGGGGCAGGAGGAGAGACCCAGTACTTC. The chain carries TRBV10-3 and TRBJ2-5, with D possibly called TRBD1 or TRBD2 (5 bases each). Germline V gene data show CDR1 as ENHRY and CDR2 as SYGVKD. The length of the CDR3 is 16 residues. V was shortened by 0 bases and J by 4 bases, with 15 bases between the two germline ends.

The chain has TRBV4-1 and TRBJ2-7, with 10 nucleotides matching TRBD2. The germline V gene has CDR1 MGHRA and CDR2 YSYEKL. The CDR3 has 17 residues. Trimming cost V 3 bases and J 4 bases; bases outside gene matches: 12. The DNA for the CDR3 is TGCGCCAGCAGCCACCCCGTACTAGCGGGGACTGGGTACGAGCAGTACTTC. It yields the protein CASSHPVLAGTGYEQYF.

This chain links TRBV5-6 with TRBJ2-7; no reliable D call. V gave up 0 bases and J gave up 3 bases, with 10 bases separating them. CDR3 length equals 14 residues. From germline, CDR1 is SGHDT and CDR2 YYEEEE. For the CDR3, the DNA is TGTGCCAGCAGCTTGGGGTGGTCCGGCTACGAGCAGTACTTC. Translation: CASSLGWSGYEQYF.

CDR3 region: CASSELGRKDQPQHF. CDR3 bases: TGTGCCAGCAGTGAACTCGGACGAAAGGATCAGCCCCAGCATTTT. V is TRBV6-1 and J is TRBJ1-5, with D unresolved. CDR1 is MNHNS and CDR2 is SASEGT in the germline V gene. With 2 bases removed from V and 5 bases from J, the gap between germline ends came to 13 bases. This CDR3 contains 15 residues.

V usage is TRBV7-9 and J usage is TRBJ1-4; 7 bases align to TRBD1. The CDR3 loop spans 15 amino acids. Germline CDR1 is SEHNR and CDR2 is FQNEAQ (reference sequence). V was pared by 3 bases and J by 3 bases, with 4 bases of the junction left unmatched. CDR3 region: CASSFYRGANEKLFF. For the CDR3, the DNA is TGTGCCAGCAGCTTCTACAGGGGTGCTAATGAAAAACTGTTTTTT.

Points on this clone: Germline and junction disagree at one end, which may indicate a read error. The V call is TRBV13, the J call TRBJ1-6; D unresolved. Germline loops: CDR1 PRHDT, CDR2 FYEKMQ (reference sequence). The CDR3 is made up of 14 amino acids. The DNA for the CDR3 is TGTGCCAGCAGCTTCAACCATCCTAATCCACCCCTCCACTTT. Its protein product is CASSFNHPNPPLHF.

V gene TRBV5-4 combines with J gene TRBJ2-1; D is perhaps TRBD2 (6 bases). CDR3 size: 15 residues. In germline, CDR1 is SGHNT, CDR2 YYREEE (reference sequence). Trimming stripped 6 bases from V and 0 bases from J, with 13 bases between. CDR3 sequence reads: CASKRDSSSYNEQFF. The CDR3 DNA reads TGTGCCAGCAAAAGGGACTCGAGCTCCTACAATGAGCAGTTCTTC.

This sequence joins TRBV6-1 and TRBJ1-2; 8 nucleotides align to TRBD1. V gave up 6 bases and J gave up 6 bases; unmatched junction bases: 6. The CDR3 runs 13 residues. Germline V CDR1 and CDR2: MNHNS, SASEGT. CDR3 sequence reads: CASSLDRGDGYTF. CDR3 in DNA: TGTGCCAGCAGCCTCGACAGGGGAGATGGCTACACCTTC.